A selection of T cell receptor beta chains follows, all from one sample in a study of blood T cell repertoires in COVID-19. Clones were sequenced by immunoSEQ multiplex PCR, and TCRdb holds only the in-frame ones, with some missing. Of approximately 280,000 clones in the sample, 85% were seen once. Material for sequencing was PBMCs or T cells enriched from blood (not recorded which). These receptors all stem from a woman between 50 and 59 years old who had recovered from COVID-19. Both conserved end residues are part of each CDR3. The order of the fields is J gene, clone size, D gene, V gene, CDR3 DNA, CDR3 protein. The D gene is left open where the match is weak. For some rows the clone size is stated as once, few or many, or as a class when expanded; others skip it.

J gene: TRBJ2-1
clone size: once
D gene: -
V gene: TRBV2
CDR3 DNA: TGTGCCAGCAGAGGTTTGGGGGGTCGCTACAATGAGCAGTTCTTC
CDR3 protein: CASRGLGGRYNEQFF

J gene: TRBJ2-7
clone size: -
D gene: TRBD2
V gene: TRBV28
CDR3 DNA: TGTGCCAGCAGTTGGACTAGCGGGGGGCGGTACGAGCAGTACTTC
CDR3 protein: CASSWTSGGRYEQYF

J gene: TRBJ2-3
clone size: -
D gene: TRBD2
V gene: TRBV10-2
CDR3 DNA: TGCGCCAGCAGTGAGCGGCTAGCGGGCTTAGGAGATACGCAGTATTTT
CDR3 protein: CASSERLAGLGDTQYF

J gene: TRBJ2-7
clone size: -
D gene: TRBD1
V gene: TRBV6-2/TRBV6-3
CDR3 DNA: TGTGCCAGCAGTTACAGTGCGGGACAGGGGGCTGGCGAGCAGTACTTC
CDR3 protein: CASSYSAGQGAGEQYF

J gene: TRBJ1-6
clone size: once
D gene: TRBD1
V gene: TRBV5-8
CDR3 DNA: TGTGCCAGCAGCTTGGGGGACAGCCGAAATTCACCCCTCCACTTT
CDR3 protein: CASSLGDSRNSPLHF

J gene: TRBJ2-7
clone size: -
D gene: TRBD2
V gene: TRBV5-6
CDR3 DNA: TGTGCCAGCAGCGAGATAGCGGGAGCGTTACCCTACGAGCAGTACTTC
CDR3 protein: CASSEIAGALPYEQYF

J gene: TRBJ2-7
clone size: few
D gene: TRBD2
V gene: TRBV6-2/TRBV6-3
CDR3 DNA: TGTGCCAGCAGTTACTCGATGAGGGAGGGAGACTACGAGCAGTACTTC
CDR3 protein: CASSYSMREGDYEQYF

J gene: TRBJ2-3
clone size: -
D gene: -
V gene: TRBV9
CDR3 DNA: TGTGCCAGCAGCGGCGGGGTTGGCACAGATACGCAGTATTTT
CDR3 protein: CASSGGVGTDTQYF

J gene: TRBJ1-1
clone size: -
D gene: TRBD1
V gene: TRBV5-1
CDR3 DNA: TGCGCCAGCAGCCTAGGGGACAGGGGAGTCACTGAAGCTTTCTTT
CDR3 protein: CASSLGDRGVTEAFF

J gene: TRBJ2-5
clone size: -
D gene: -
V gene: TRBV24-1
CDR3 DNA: TGTGCCACCAGTGATGTCAGGGTAGGCCAAGAGACCCAGTACTTC
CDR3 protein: CATSDVRVGQETQYF

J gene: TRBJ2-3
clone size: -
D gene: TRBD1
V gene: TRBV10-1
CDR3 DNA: TGCGCCAGCAGTGAAGGGCCGGGAACAGGGGGCACAGATACGCAGTATTTT
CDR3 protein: CASSEGPGTGGTDTQYF

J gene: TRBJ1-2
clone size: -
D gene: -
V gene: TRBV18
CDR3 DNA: TGTGCCAGCTCACTGACGGGGTCAGGTGGCTACACCTTC
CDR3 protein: CASSLTGSGGYTF

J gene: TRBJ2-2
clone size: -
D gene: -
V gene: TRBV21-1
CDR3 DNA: TGTGCCAGCAGCATTGGGACAGGGGGCACCGGGGAGCTGTTTTTT
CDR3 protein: CASSIGTGGTGELFF

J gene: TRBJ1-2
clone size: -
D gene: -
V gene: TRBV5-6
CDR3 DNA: TGTGCCAGCAGCTTGGTACCAGGGGTAAGCGGCTACACCTTC
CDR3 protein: CASSLVPGVSGYTF

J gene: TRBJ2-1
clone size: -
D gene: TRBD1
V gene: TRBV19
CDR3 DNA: TGTGCCAGTATCCCCGGGACAGGGTCCTACAATGAGCAGTTCTTC
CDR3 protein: CASIPGTGSYNEQFF

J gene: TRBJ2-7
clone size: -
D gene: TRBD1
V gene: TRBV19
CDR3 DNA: TGTGCCAGTAGTACGGACAGGGTAAAGTACGAGCAGTACTTC
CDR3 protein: CASSTDRVKYEQYF

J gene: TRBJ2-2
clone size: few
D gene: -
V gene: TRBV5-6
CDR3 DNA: TGTGCCAGCAGCTTGTTTCCAGACTACACCGGGGAGCTGTTTTTT
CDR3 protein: CASSLFPDYTGELFF

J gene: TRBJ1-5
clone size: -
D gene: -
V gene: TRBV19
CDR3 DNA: TGTGCCAGTAGTATAGAGGGGGGTTGGTACTTACAGCCCCAGCATTTT
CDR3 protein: CASSIEGGWYLQPQHF

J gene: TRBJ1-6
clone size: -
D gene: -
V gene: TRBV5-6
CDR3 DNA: TGTGCCAGCAGCTTGGTGGGGGACTTTTCCAGTGCCTATAATTCACCCCTCCACTTT
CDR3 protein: CASSLVGDFSSAYNSPLHF

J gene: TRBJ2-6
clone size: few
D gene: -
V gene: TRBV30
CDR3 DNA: TGTGCCTGGAGTGCAGGGGGGCAGCTTTCCGGGGCCAACGTCCTGACTTTC
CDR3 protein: CAWSAGGQLSGANVLTF

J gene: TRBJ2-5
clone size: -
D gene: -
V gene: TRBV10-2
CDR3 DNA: TGCGCCAGCAGTGAGTGGGGGGTTGCAGGGCCCTTCCAAGAGACCCAGTACTTC
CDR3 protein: CASSEWGVAGPFQETQYF

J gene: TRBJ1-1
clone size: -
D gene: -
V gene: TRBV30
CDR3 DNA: TGTGCCTGGACAGGGTTTGCGAACACTGAAGCTTTCTTT
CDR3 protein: CAWTGFANTEAFF

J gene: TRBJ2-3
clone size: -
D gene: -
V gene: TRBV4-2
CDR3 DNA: TGTGCCAGCAGCCATAGCTTGAGGGGGGGCCGCACAGATACGCAGTATTTT
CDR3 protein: CASSHSLRGGRTDTQYF

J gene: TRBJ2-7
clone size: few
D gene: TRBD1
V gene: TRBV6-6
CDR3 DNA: TGTGCCAGCAGGCGAAAGATCCCGGGACAGGGGTTTGGCGAGCAGTACTTC
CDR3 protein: CASRRKIPGQGFGEQYF

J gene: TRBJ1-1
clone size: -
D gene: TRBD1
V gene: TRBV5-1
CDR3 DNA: TGCGCCAGCAGCTGGCAACCGGGACAGGAAGCTTTCTTT
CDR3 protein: CASSWQPGQEAFF